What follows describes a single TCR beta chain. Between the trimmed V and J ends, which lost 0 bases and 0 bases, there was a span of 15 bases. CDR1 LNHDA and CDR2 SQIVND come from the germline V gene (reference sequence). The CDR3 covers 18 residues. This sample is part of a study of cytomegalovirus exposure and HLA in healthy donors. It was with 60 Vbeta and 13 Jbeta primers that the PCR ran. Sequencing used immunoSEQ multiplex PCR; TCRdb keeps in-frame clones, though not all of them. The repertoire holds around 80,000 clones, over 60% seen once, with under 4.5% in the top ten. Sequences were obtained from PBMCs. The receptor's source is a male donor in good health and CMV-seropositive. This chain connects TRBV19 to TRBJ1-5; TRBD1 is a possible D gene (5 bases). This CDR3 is CASSIDGHVPNSNQPQHF. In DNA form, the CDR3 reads TGTGCCAGTAGTATAGACGGACACGTCCCGAATAGCAATCAGCCCCAGCATTTT.